What follows are 20 T cell receptor beta chains derived from one specimen sequenced in a study of T cell responses to AZD1222 COVID-19 vaccine. Using immunoSEQ multiplex PCR, the repertoire was profiled, and TCRdb retains in-frame clones only, with some absent. Of more than 35,000 clones listed, nearly 85% are singletons. Here the sequenced sample was peripheral blood, taken on day 0 of AZD1222 vaccination. The source is an adult in good health.

This chain joins TRBV7-2 and TRBJ2-7, with 11 bases identical to TRBD1. Per the germline V gene, CDR1 is SGHTA and CDR2 is FQGNSA. The CDR3 totals 17 residues. Losses at the gene ends were 5 bases for V and 7 bases for J; bases not matched to a gene: 16. The CDR3 loop is CASSPMVVGTGGREQYF. In nucleotides, the CDR3 is TGTGCCAGCAGCCCGATGGTTGTGGGGACAGGGGGTAGGGAGCAGTACTTC. Using reference TRBV7-2 and TRBJ2-7 for the parts outside the CDR3, the full variable domain is GAGVSQSPSNKVTEKGKDVELRCDPISGHTALYWYRQSLGQGLEFLIYFQGNSAPDKSGLPSDRFSAERTGGSVSTLTIQRTQQEDSAVYLCASSPMVVGTGGREQYFGPGTRLTVT.

The chain employs TRBV30 and TRBJ1-1; D is perhaps TRBD1 (5 bases). This CDR3 contains 12 residues. The germline V and J ends were trimmed by 5 bases and 3 bases, with 10 bases remaining between them. CDR1 is GTSNPN and CDR2 is SVGIG in the germline V gene (reference sequence). CDR3 nucleotide sequence: TGTGCCTGGGGGGGAGGGGACACTGAAGCTTTCTTT. It translates to CAWGGGDTEAFF.

This chain links TRBV6-5 with TRBJ2-2; TRBD1 is a possible D gene (5 bases). The CDR3 sequence is 15 residues long. Per the germline V gene, CDR1 is MNHEY and CDR2 is SVGAGI. V lost 2 bases to trimming and J lost 0 bases, with 7 bases between them. CDR3 coding DNA: TGTGCCAGCAGTTACGAGACAGCGAACACCGGGGAGCTGTTTTTT. It translates to CASSYETANTGELFF.

This sequence joins TRBV19 and TRBJ2-5; D is perhaps TRBD1 or TRBD2 (5 bases each). CDR1 LNHDA and CDR2 SQIVND come from the germline V gene (reference sequence). V was trimmed by 1 base and J by 0 bases, leaving 18 bases between them. The CDR3 contains 18 residues. The CDR3 DNA sequence: TGTGCCAGTAGTATAGTAATCCGAACGGGACCGAACCAAGAGACCCAGTACTTC. It yields the protein CASSIVIRTGPNQETQYF.

This chain uses TRBV6-5 with TRBJ2-2; 9 bases map to TRBD2. From germline, CDR1 is MNHEY and CDR2 SVGAGI. The CDR3 runs 15 residues. The V segment lost 2 bases and the J segment 7 bases; nucleotides outside the gene matches: 5. The CDR3 DNA is TGTGCCAGCAGTTACGGCGGGAGGGCCGGCGGGGAGCTGTTTTTT. It specifies CASSYGGRAGGELFF.

The chain employs TRBV5-1 and TRBJ1-3; no clear D. The CDR3 sequence is 14 residues long. The V end was cut by 8 bases, the J end by 4 bases, with 16 bases between. Germline V gene lookup returns CDR1 SGHRS and CDR2 YFSETQ. The CDR3 spells CASAGGSLGNTIYF. CDR3 sequence (DNA): TGCGCCAGTGCGGGAGGATCGCTAGGAAACACCATATATTTT.

The rearrangement links TRBV27 to TRBJ2-7, with D possibly TRBD1 on 5 matching bases. Trimming cost V 2 bases and J 1 base, with 9 bases left between them. The CDR3 is made up of 14 amino acids. Germline V gene lookup returns CDR1 MNHEY and CDR2 SMNVEV (reference sequence). Here the CDR3 reads CASSLAPGSYEQYF. CDR3 in DNA: TGTGCCAGCAGTTTAGCCCCAGGGTCCTACGAGCAGTACTTC.

The CDR3 loop is CASSLTKDTEAFF. The CDR3 nucleotides read TGTGCCAGCAGCTTAACGAAAGACACTGAAGCTTTCTTT. The genes are TRBV7-3 and TRBJ1-1; the D is unclear. Trimming pared 0 bases from V and 3 bases from J, leaving 5 bases between. The V gene's germline CDR1 is SGHTA and CDR2 FQGTGA. This CDR3 has 13 amino acids. The whole variable domain, filled in from reference TRBV7-3 and TRBJ1-1, reads GAGVSQTPSNKVTEKGKYVELRCDPISGHTALYWYRQSLGQGPEFLIYFQGTGAADDSGLPNDRFFAVRPEGSVSTLKIQRTERGDSAVYLCASSLTKDTEAFFGQGTRLTVV.

This clone occurred once. The chain couples TRBV2 to TRBJ1-6, with 7 bases lining up with TRBD1. The germline CDR1 and CDR2 sequences are SNHLY and FYNNEI. The CDR3 covers 15 residues. V lost 8 bases to trimming and J lost 5 bases; unmatched junction nucleotides: 9. In nucleotides, the CDR3 is TGTGCCAGCGGGGTAGGGGGCGCGGATAATTCACCCCTCCACTTT. This translates into CASGVGGADNSPLHF.

The chain couples TRBV6-2 or TRBV6-3 to TRBJ1-5; maybe TRBD1 (5 bases). V lost 5 bases, J lost 0 bases, and 17 bases lay in between. Germline V CDR1 and CDR2: MNHEY, SVGEGT. The length of the CDR3 is 17 residues. The CDR3 DNA reads TGTGCCAGCAGTCTACATCCGGGACGTAATAGCAATCAGCCCCAGCATTTT. This encodes CASSLHPGRNSNQPQHF.

V is TRBV27 and J is TRBJ1-5, with D hard to call. Germline loops: CDR1 MNHEY, CDR2 SMNVEV (reference sequence). Trimming left V 7 bases short and J 4 bases short, with 14 bases between. This CDR3 has 14 amino acids. In nucleotides, the CDR3 is TGTGCCAGCAAGCCGGCGAGCGGTAATCAGCCCCAGCATTTT. Amino acids: CASKPASGNQPQHF.

CDR3 bases: TGTGCCAGCATTTCGGGGTTCCTTCGCGAGCAGTACTTC. It translates to CASISGFLREQYF. The V gene is TRBV2, the J gene TRBJ2-7; perhaps TRBD2 as D (5 bases). This CDR3 contains 13 residues. CDR1 and CDR2 (germline): SNHLY, FYNNEI. With 7 bases removed from V and 6 bases from J, the gap between germline ends came to 16 bases.

The V and J genes are TRBV28 and TRBJ1-2; tentatively, D is TRBD1 (6 bases). V was clipped by 10 bases and J by 8 bases, with 20 bases between them. In germline, CDR1 is MDHEN, CDR2 SYDVKM. This CDR3 region has 13 residues. CDR3 protein: CATTGQNVFGYTF. CDR3 sequence (DNA): TGTGCCACCACAGGACAGAACGTATTCGGCTACACCTTC.

The chain employs TRBV6-6 and TRBJ1-2; 7 bases are a match to TRBD1. This CDR3 spans 14 amino acids. The J segment lost 4 bases and the V segment lost 10 bases, leaving 12 bases of the junction unmatched. Germline assignment: CDR1 MNHNY and CDR2 SVGAGI (reference sequence). The chain's CDR3 is CATRDTGEGYGYTF. The CDR3 bases are TGTGCCACCCGTGATACAGGGGAGGGCTATGGCTACACCTTC.

This chain connects TRBV30 to TRBJ2-3, with a weak D call TRBD2 (6 bases). Germline CDR1 and CDR2: GTSNPN and SVGIG (reference sequence). V was clipped by 5 bases and J by 4 bases, with 13 bases between them. The CDR3 is 13 residues long. In DNA form, the CDR3 reads TGTGCCTGGGCGGGGCAGGGAGCAGATACGCAGTATTTT. Translation gives CAWAGQGADTQYF.

The chain has TRBV6-1 and TRBJ1-2; no firm D call. The V end lost 1 base, the J end lost 8 bases, and 20 bases lay between the germline ends. Germline V gene lookup returns CDR1 MNHNS and CDR2 SASEGT. The CDR3 has 16 residues. The CDR3 DNA is TGTGCCAGCAGTGAAGGTTTCACAGCCAGTCAAGGGGGCTACACCTTC. This codes for CASSEGFTASQGGYTF.

The chain has TRBV3-1 (or the pseudogene TRBV3-2) and TRBJ1-1; D not resolved. The CDR3 covers 13 residues. V gave up 4 bases and J gave up 3 bases, with 9 bases separating them. Germline V lookup: CDR1 LGHDT, CDR2 YNNKEL (reference sequence). CDR3 nucleotide sequence: TGTGCCAGCAGCCGCACAACCGACACTGAAGCTTTCTTT. Encoded protein: CASSRTTDTEAFF.

The gene calls are TRBV4-1 and TRBJ2-2; TRBD2 matches at 7 bases. Germline CDR1 reads MGHRA; CDR2 reads YSYEKL. The CDR3 is made up of 17 amino acids. Germline trimming cut 0 bases from V and 5 bases from J; bases unmatched to any gene: 9. As DNA, the CDR3 is TGCGCCAGCAGCCAAGATACGGCGGGAGTATATACCGGGGAGCTGTTTTTT. Protein product: CASSQDTAGVYTGELFF.

The chain uses TRBV6-5 and TRBJ2-1, with D hard to call. Deletions cut 7 bases from V and 3 bases from J, with 10 bases between. The CDR3 sequence is 13 residues long. CDR1 is MNHEY and CDR2 is SVGAGI in the germline V gene. CDR3 nucleotide sequence: TGTGCCAGCAAGAACGTCAACTACAATGAGCAGTTCTTC. Translating it yields CASKNVNYNEQFF.

V usage is TRBV28 and J usage is TRBJ2-1; TRBD2 aligns across 8 bases. V lost 11 bases and J lost 6; bases outside the gene matches: 18. The germline V gene encodes CDR1 MDHEN and CDR2 SYDVKM. CDR3 size: 16 residues. CDR3 in amino acids: CAGPSSGRHPGNEQFF. In nucleotides, the CDR3 is TGTGCCGGCCCCTCAAGCGGGAGACATCCTGGCAATGAGCAGTTCTTC.